These 24 T cell receptor beta chains were all obtained from the same sample, sequenced in a study of blood T cell repertoires in COVID-19. The data were produced by immunoSEQ multiplex PCR, yet TCRdb's version contains in-frame clones alone and is incomplete. The sample shows a few hundred thousand clones, about 92% of them seen only once. The sequencing sample was made of PBMCs or T cells enriched from blood (not recorded which). The receptor source for this set is a man between 18 and 29 years old who had recovered from COVID-19.

The V call is TRBV5-6, the J call TRBJ1-2, with D unclear. The CDR3 runs to 16 residues. Germline loops: CDR1 SGHDT, CDR2 YYEEEE. The germline V and J ends were trimmed by 4 bases and 0 bases, with 16 bases remaining between them. The CDR3 region has the DNA TGTGCCAGCAGCCTGGGAGGAACCGTAGCTAACTATGGCTACACCTTC. It yields the protein CASSLGGTVANYGYTF.

The chain recombines TRBV2 with TRBJ1-6; a weak D match, TRBD1 (5 bases). Trimming removed 3 bases at V and 8 bases at J, with 20 bases between. From germline, CDR1 is SNHLY and CDR2 FYNNEI. The CDR3 has 17 residues. The CDR3 sequence is CASSDYPGVIEDSPLHF. For the CDR3, the DNA is TGTGCCAGCAGTGATTATCCGGGGGTAATAGAAGATTCACCCCTCCACTTT.

Concerning this clone: Other nucleotide sequences in the sample specify the same CDR3. This chain connects TRBV10-3 to TRBJ1-1; TRBD1 might be the D (5 bases). Germline V gene lookup returns CDR1 ENHRY and CDR2 SYGVKD. V shed 6 bases and J shed 0 bases, with 8 bases lying between them. This CDR3 has 13 amino acids. The CDR3 spells CAISDSMNTEAFF. For the CDR3, the DNA is TGTGCCATCAGCGACAGCATGAACACTGAAGCTTTCTTT.

This rearrangement joins TRBV28 to TRBJ2-5, with 11 positions matching TRBD2. This CDR3 has 14 residues. Germline assignment: CDR1 MDHEN and CDR2 SYDVKM. J gave up 3 bases and V 7 bases, and 4 bases lay outside the gene matches. The CDR3 nucleotides are TGTGCCAGCAATGCTAGCGGGGGGAAAGAGACCCAGTACTTC. Translating it yields CASNASGGKETQYF. The full variable domain, completed using reference TRBV28 and TRBJ2-5, is DVKVTQSSRYLVKRTGEKVFLECVQDMDHENMFWYRQDPGLGLRLIYFSYDVKMKEKGDIPEGYSVSREKKERFSLILESASTNQTSMYLCASNASGGKETQYFGPGTRLLVL.

This rearrangement joins TRBV3-1 (or the pseudogene TRBV3-2) to TRBJ1-5; TRBD1 is a possible D gene (5 bases). The CDR3 length is 16 residues. Trimming stripped 2 bases from V and 4 bases from J, with 15 bases between. Germline V lookup: CDR1 LGHDT, CDR2 YNNKEL (reference sequence). The CDR3: CASSQWGRGRNQPQHF. In DNA form, the CDR3 reads TGTGCCAGCAGCCAATGGGGGAGGGGACGAAATCAGCCCCAGCATTTT.

The V gene is TRBV6-1, the J gene TRBJ1-2; D is undetermined. Germline CDR1 and CDR2: MNHNS and SASEGT. V was clipped by 3 bases and J by 2 bases, with 7 bases between them. The CDR3 spans 13 residues. The CDR3 sequence: CASSDQMNYGYTF. CDR3 nucleotides: TGTGCCAGCAGTGATCAAATGAACTATGGCTACACCTTC.

The chain recombines TRBV11-2 with TRBJ1-1; D remains unclear. The CDR3 is 14 residues long. Germline V gene lookup returns CDR1 SGHAT and CDR2 FQNNGV. The V gene lost 0 bases and the J gene lost 8 bases, with 13 bases spanning the gap. CDR3 sequence reads: CASSLDMGRVEAFF. The CDR3 bases are TGTGCCAGCAGCTTAGATATGGGCAGAGTCGAAGCTTTCTTT.

This chain joins TRBV18 and TRBJ1-4; D is possibly TRBD1 (6 bases). The germline CDR1 and CDR2 sequences are KGHSH and LQKENI. This CDR3 spans 14 amino acids. V lost 2 bases, J lost 7 bases, and 11 bases lay in between. The CDR3 nucleotides read TGTGCCAGCTCACCAATGGGGGCTCGTGAAAAACTGTTTTTT. This gives the protein CASSPMGAREKLFF.

The chain carries TRBV7-3 and TRBJ2-7; 7 bases align to TRBD2. This CDR3 region has 13 residues. The germline gives CDR1 SGHTA, CDR2 FQGTGA. V was pared by 3 bases and J by 2 bases, with 1 base of the junction left unmatched. The CDR3 here is CASSFSGAYEQYF. The CDR3 DNA is TGTGCCAGCAGCTTCAGCGGGGCCTACGAGCAGTACTTC.

This clone has only a few counts. The chain links TRBV18 to TRBJ1-1; TRBD1 might be the D (5 bases). This CDR3 comprises 14 residues. Germline CDR1 reads KGHSH; CDR2 reads LQKENI. Trimming removed 3 bases at V and 0 bases at J, with 8 bases between. In nucleotides, the CDR3 is TGTGCCAGCTCACCCCAGGGAATGAACACTGAAGCTTTCTTT. As protein: CASSPQGMNTEAFF.

The genes are TRBV28 and TRBJ2-7, with TRBD1 matching 8 bases. The CDR3 loop spans 12 amino acids. Per the germline V gene, CDR1 is MDHEN and CDR2 is SYDVKM. J gave up 5 bases and V 6 bases, and 3 bases lay outside the gene matches. The CDR3 coding sequence is TGTGCCAGCAGCTGGACAGGGAACGAGCAGTACTTC. This codes for CASSWTGNEQYF.

The chain employs TRBV19 and TRBJ2-7, with D possibly being TRBD1 (6 bases). There are 14 residues in the CDR3. V dropped 6 bases and J dropped 6 bases, with 18 bases sitting between them. CDR1 LNHDA and CDR2 SQIVND come from the germline V gene (reference sequence). DNA of the CDR3: TGTGCCAGTAGCTCAGGGGAGTTCGGTGGCGAGCAGTACTTC. Protein sequence: CASSSGEFGGEQYF.

The V call is TRBV11-3, the J call TRBJ1-1, with D possibly matching TRBD1 (5 bases). The CDR3 totals 12 residues. Germline loops: CDR1 SGHNT, CDR2 YENEEA. V shed 7 bases and J shed 7 bases, with 13 bases lying between them. Here the CDR3 reads CASTQGQGEAFF. In DNA, the CDR3 is TGTGCCAGCACCCAAGGGCAGGGTGAAGCTTTCTTT.

This clone came up once. V is TRBV3-1 (or the pseudogene TRBV3-2) and J is TRBJ1-2, with TRBD1 identical over 8 bases. V dropped 0 bases and J dropped 4; count of bases not matched to a gene: 7. This CDR3 has 16 amino acids. CDR1 is LGHDT, CDR2 YNNKEL, per germline (reference sequence). The CDR3 DNA is TGTGCCAGCAGCCAAGATGGGGGACAGGCCTTCTATGGCTACACCTTC. Its protein product is CASSQDGGQAFYGYTF.

The chain recombines TRBV7-8 with TRBJ2-7; TRBD2 matches 7 bases. The CDR3 has 15 residues. The germline gives CDR1 SGHVS, CDR2 FQNEAQ. V gave up 1 base and J gave up 8 bases; unmatched junction bases: 11. CDR3 sequence: CASSLVGGAASQQYF. CDR3 DNA: TGTGCCAGCAGCTTAGTGGGAGGGGCCGCGTCCCAGCAGTACTTC.

The chain couples TRBV30 to TRBJ1-1; the D is unclear. The CDR3 sequence is 15 residues long. The germline V and J ends were trimmed by 8 bases and 2 bases, with 21 bases remaining between them. The germline V gene encodes CDR1 GTSNPN and CDR2 SVGIG (reference sequence). The CDR3 DNA is TGTGCCCGGTCCCGGTCCATAAATGATAACACTGAAGCTTTCTTT. The encoded protein is CARSRSINDNTEAFF.

This clone has just a few counts. This chain connects TRBV6-5 to TRBJ1-2; TRBD1 matches at 8 bases. V lost 8 bases to trimming and J lost 3 bases; unmatched junction nucleotides: 5. The CDR3 has 13 residues. Germline V gene sequence: CDR1 MNHEY, CDR2 SVGAGI. The DNA for the CDR3 is TGTGCCAGCCAACAGGGGGTAGACTATGGCTACACCTTC. Encoded protein: CASQQGVDYGYTF.

This chain connects TRBV11-2 to TRBJ1-3; D unresolved. The CDR3 consists of 15 residues. Trimming removed 5 bases at V and 1 base at J, with 12 bases between. Looked up from germline, CDR1 is SGHAT and CDR2 is FQNNGV. This CDR3 is CASSTSTGSGNTIYF. CDR3 in DNA: TGTGCCAGCAGCACCTCGACTGGATCTGGAAACACCATATATTTT.

The chain links TRBV5-1 to TRBJ2-1; TRBD1 matches 7 bases. This CDR3 has 14 residues. With V trimmed by 0 bases and J by 15 bases, 12 bases remained unmatched. Germline V gene sequence: CDR1 SGHRS, CDR2 YFSETQ. CDR3 bases: TGCGCCAGCAGCTTGGTAGGGGACAGCGGCAGGTGGTTCTTC. Residues: CASSLVGDSGRWFF.

This chain connects TRBV19 to TRBJ1-2; a possible D gene is TRBD1 (6 bases). V was pared by 4 bases and J by 4 bases, with 22 bases between. The CDR3 length is 17 residues. The germline gives CDR1 LNHDA, CDR2 SQIVND (reference sequence). Written as DNA, the CDR3 is TGTGCCAGTAGTACCCTGACGGGGAGGGGGACACCCTATGGCTACACCTTC. Protein product: CASSTLTGRGTPYGYTF.

CDR3 residues: CASSSGQGPGNTIYF. As DNA, the CDR3 is TGTGCCAGCAGCTCGGGACAGGGGCCTGGAAACACCATATATTTT. The chain carries TRBV11-2 and TRBJ1-3; 10 bases agree with TRBD1. Germline lookup yields CDR1 SGHAT and CDR2 FQNNGV. V was clipped by 4 bases and J by 2 bases; unmatched bases: 2. CDR3 size: 15 residues.

J is TRBJ1-1 and V is TRBV18; 7 nucleotides match TRBD1. Trimming at V came to 4 bases and at J to 1 base, leaving 6 bases not matched to a gene. The CDR3 is made up of 15 amino acids. Per germline, CDR1 KGHSH and CDR2 LQKENI. CDR3 loop: CASSRAGQSNTEAFF. The CDR3 DNA is TGTGCCAGCTCACGGGCGGGACAGTCGAACACTGAAGCTTTCTTT.

The rearrangement joins TRBV7-3 to TRBJ1-6; TRBD1 is a possible D gene (5 bases). The V gene lost 1 base and the J gene lost 7 bases, with 17 bases spanning the gap. CDR3 length: 17 amino acids. Germline V gene data show CDR1 as SGHTA and CDR2 as FQGTGA. The CDR3 bases are TGTGCCAGCAGCTTAATCACAATTGACGGGGGAAATTCACCCCTCCACTTT. This sequence encodes CASSLITIDGGNSPLHF.

The V gene is TRBV5-1, the J gene TRBJ2-2; possible D gene TRBD1, 6 bases. V was clipped by 4 bases and J by 0 bases, with 19 bases between them. In germline, CDR1 is SGHRS, CDR2 YFSETQ. The CDR3 extends over 18 amino acids. CDR3 in DNA: TGCGCCAGCAGCCCTACCCCCACCCGGACAGCGAACACCGGGGAGCTGTTTTTT. Encoded protein: CASSPTPTRTANTGELFF.